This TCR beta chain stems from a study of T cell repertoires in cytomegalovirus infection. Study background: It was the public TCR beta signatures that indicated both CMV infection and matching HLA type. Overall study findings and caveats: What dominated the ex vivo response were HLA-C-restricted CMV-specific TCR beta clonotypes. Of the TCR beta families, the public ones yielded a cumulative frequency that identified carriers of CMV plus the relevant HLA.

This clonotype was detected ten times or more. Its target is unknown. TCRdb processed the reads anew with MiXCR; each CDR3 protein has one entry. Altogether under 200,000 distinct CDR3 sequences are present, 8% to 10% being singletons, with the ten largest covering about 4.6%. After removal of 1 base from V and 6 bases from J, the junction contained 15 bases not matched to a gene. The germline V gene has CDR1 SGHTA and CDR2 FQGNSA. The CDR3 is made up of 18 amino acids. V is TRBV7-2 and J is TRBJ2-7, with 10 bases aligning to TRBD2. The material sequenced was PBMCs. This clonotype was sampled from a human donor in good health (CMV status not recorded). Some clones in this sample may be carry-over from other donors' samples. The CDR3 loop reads CASSLVRSGLAGDSEQYF. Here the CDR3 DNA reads TGTGCCAGCAGCTTAGTCCGGAGTGGGCTAGCGGGAGACTCCGAGCAGTACTTC.